The rows below give T cell receptor beta chains drawn from one sample of a study of immune evolution from preneoplasia to lung adenocarcinoma. TCRdb keeps only in-frame clones here, not all; method: immunoSEQ multiplex PCR. The repertoire has under 10,000 clones, roughly 84% of them found once; the top ten carry 2.5% to 3.5%. The specimen was FFPE minimally invasive lung adenocarcinoma tissue. The source of these receptors is a person aged 70 to 85 with lung adenocarcinoma. The CDR3 runs from the conserved cysteine through the conserved F or W. Fields, in order: J gene, clone size, V gene, D gene, CDR3 DNA, CDR3 protein. D genes are given only for firm matches. The size field is filled for only some rows; it gives once, few, many or a size class.

J gene: TRBJ2-7; clone size: -; V gene: TRBV5-1; D gene: TRBD1; CDR3 DNA: TGCGCCAGCAGCAAAGACAGGGAGCTCTACGAGCAGTACTTC; CDR3 protein: CASSKDRELYEQYF
J gene: TRBJ2-7; clone size: -; V gene: TRBV11-2; D gene: TRBD1; CDR3 DNA: TGTGCCAGCAGCCCCGGGACAGGGCTGAACGAGCAGTACTTC; CDR3 protein: CASSPGTGLNEQYF
J gene: TRBJ2-1; clone size: -; V gene: TRBV9; D gene: -; CDR3 DNA: TGTGCCAGCAGCGCCCGCCCTGAGGGTGGTGAGCAGTTCTTC; CDR3 protein: CASSARPEGGEQFF
J gene: TRBJ1-1; clone size: -; V gene: TRBV29-1; D gene: -; CDR3 DNA: TGCAGCGTCAGTACGCCGGGGACTGAAGCTTTCTTT; CDR3 protein: CSVSTPGTEAFF
J gene: TRBJ1-6; clone size: -; V gene: TRBV30; D gene: TRBD1; CDR3 DNA: TGTGCCTGGAGTGACAGGGGCTCCTATAATTCACCCCTCCACTTT; CDR3 protein: CAWSDRGSYNSPLHF
J gene: TRBJ2-1; clone size: once; V gene: TRBV28; D gene: -; CDR3 DNA: TGTGCCAGCAGCCCGGACAGAAACTTCAATGAGCAGTTCTTC; CDR3 protein: CASSPDRNFNEQFF
J gene: TRBJ2-3; clone size: -; V gene: TRBV5-1; D gene: -; CDR3 DNA: TGCGCCAGCAGCGGGATTTCTAGCATAGATACGCAGTATTTT; CDR3 protein: CASSGISSIDTQYF
J gene: TRBJ1-4; clone size: -; V gene: TRBV5-1; D gene: -; CDR3 DNA: TGCGCCAGCAGCCCAGGAGGGTTTGAGGCGAATGAAAAACTGTTTTTT; CDR3 protein: CASSPGGFEANEKLFF
J gene: TRBJ1-1; clone size: -; V gene: TRBV6-1; D gene: -; CDR3 DNA: TGTGCCAGCACCAGAGGGGCCAGGCCGGGGTTGACTTTCTTT; CDR3 protein: CASTRGARPGLTFF
J gene: TRBJ2-7; clone size: -; V gene: TRBV13; D gene: -; CDR3 DNA: TGTGCCAGCAGCGCCCGGGAGCCAAGCCAATCTCACGAGCAGTACTTC; CDR3 protein: CASSAREPSQSHEQYF
J gene: TRBJ2-1; clone size: few; V gene: TRBV4-1; D gene: -; CDR3 DNA: TGCGCCAGCAGCCAAGATCCCGGCTCCTACAATGAGCAGTTCTTC; CDR3 protein: CASSQDPGSYNEQFF
J gene: TRBJ2-2; clone size: few; V gene: TRBV29-1; D gene: TRBD2; CDR3 DNA: TGCAGCTCTCGGGGGGGGGCCGACACCGGGGAGCTGTTTTTT; CDR3 protein: CSSRGGADTGELFF
J gene: TRBJ1-1; clone size: -; V gene: TRBV5-1; D gene: -; CDR3 DNA: TGCGCCAGCAGCTTGGACAGGATGAACACTGAAGCTTTCTTT; CDR3 protein: CASSLDRMNTEAFF
J gene: TRBJ1-6; clone size: -; V gene: TRBV7-8; D gene: TRBD1; CDR3 DNA: TGTGCCAGCAGCGTACAGGGACAGAATTCACCCCTCCACTTT; CDR3 protein: CASSVQGQNSPLHF
J gene: TRBJ1-1; clone size: -; V gene: TRBV5-6; D gene: -; CDR3 DNA: TGTGCCAGCAGCCCCGGGAACACGGAAGCTTTCTTT; CDR3 protein: CASSPGNTEAFF
J gene: TRBJ1-6; clone size: -; V gene: TRBV11-2; D gene: -; CDR3 DNA: TGTGCCAGCAGCCAGGGGCAAATTGGGTCACCCCTCCACTTT; CDR3 protein: CASSQGQIGSPLHF
J gene: TRBJ1-6; clone size: few; V gene: TRBV19; D gene: -; CDR3 DNA: TGTGCCAGTAGTATTGAGGGCCGCTATAATTCACCCCTCCACTTT; CDR3 protein: CASSIEGRYNSPLHF
J gene: TRBJ2-7; clone size: -; V gene: TRBV5-6; D gene: -; CDR3 DNA: TGTGCCAGCAGCTTTCAGGGGTTCTACGAGCAGTACTTC; CDR3 protein: CASSFQGFYEQYF
J gene: TRBJ2-1; clone size: few; V gene: TRBV19; D gene: TRBD1; CDR3 DNA: TGTGCCAGTAGGGACAGGGGTGAGCAGTTCTTC; CDR3 protein: CASRDRGEQFF
J gene: TRBJ1-2; clone size: -; V gene: TRBV18; D gene: TRBD1; CDR3 DNA: TGTGCCAGCTCACCATCCGGGACAGCTAGTCTCTATGGCTACACCTTC; CDR3 protein: CASSPSGTASLYGYTF
J gene: TRBJ2-4; clone size: -; V gene: TRBV25-1; D gene: TRBD1; CDR3 DNA: TGTGCCAGCAGTGAAGAACGGACAGGGAACATTCAGTACTTC; CDR3 protein: CASSEERTGNIQYF
J gene: TRBJ1-6; clone size: -; V gene: TRBV27; D gene: TRBD1; CDR3 DNA: TGTGCCAGCAGTTACGGGACAGTCTATAATTCACCCCTCCACTTT; CDR3 protein: CASSYGTVYNSPLHF
J gene: TRBJ2-1; clone size: -; V gene: TRBV6-5; D gene: -; CDR3 DNA: TGTGCCAGCAGTTACTCGTTTTCCCTCTGGGGGAATGAGCAGTTCTTC; CDR3 protein: CASSYSFSLWGNEQFF
J gene: TRBJ1-1; clone size: once; V gene: TRBV10-3; D gene: -; CDR3 DNA: TGTGCCATCAGTGACTCCGCCGGGGGCGTAAGGGGAACTGAAGCTTTCTTT; CDR3 protein: CAISDSAGGVRGTEAFF
J gene: TRBJ1-6; clone size: -; V gene: TRBV14; D gene: -; CDR3 DNA: TGTGCCAGCAGCCAAGATTGGTATAATTCACCCCTCCACTTT; CDR3 protein: CASSQDWYNSPLHF
J gene: TRBJ2-3; clone size: once; V gene: TRBV5-1; D gene: -; CDR3 DNA: TGCGCCAGCAGCTTTCAGCCCGAAGGACTCGGAGATACGCAGTATTTT; CDR3 protein: CASSFQPEGLGDTQYF
J gene: TRBJ2-2; clone size: -; V gene: TRBV4-1; D gene: TRBD2; CDR3 DNA: TGCGCCAGCAGCCAAGACGGCGGGGGGGCGAACACCGGGGAGCTGTTTTTT; CDR3 protein: CASSQDGGGANTGELFF
J gene: TRBJ2-7; clone size: -; V gene: TRBV27; D gene: -; CDR3 DNA: TGTGCCAGCAGTTTATGGGATACGGGGGAGCAGTACTTC; CDR3 protein: CASSLWDTGEQYF
J gene: TRBJ1-2; clone size: -; V gene: TRBV11-2; D gene: -; CDR3 DNA: TGTGCCAGCAGCAAACTGGGGACGAGGAATGGCTACACCTTC; CDR3 protein: CASSKLGTRNGYTF